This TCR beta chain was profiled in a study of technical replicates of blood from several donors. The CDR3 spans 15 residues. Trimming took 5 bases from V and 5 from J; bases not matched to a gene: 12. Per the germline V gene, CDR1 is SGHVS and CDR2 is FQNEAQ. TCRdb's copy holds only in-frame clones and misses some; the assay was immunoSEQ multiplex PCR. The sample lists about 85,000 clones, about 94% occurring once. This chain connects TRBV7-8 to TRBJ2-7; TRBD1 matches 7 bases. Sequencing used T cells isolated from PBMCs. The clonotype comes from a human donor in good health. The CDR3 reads CASSGRGYRGDEQYF. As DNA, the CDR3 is TGTGCCAGCAGCGGTAGAGGATACAGGGGCGACGAGCAGTACTTC.